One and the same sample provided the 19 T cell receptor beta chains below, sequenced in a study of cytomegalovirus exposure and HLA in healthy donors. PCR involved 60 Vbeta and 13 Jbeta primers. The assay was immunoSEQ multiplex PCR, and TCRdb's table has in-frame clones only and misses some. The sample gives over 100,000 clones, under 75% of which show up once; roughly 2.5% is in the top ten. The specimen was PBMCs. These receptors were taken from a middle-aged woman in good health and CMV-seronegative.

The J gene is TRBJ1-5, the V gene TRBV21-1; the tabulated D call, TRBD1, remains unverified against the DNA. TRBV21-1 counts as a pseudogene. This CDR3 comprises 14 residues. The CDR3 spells CASAKDRGNQLQHF. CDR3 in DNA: TGTGCCAGCGCGAAGGACAGGGGAAATCAGCTCCAGCATTTT.

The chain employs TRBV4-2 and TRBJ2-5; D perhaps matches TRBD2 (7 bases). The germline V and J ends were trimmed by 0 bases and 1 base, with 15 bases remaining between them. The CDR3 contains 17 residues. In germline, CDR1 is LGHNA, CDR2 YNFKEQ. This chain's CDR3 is CASSQDGGGGFQETQYF. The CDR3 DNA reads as TGTGCCAGCAGCCAAGATGGTGGCGGGGGCTTCCAAGAGACCCAGTACTTC.

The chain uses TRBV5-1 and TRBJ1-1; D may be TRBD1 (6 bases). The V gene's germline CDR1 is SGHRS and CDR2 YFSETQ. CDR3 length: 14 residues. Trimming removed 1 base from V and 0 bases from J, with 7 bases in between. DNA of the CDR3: TGCGCCAGCAGCTTGACAGGGATGAACACTGAAGCTTTCTTT. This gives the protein CASSLTGMNTEAFF.

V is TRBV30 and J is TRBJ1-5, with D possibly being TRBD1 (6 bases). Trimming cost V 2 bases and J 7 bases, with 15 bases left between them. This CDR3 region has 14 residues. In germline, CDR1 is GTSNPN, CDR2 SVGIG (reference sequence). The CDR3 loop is CAWSFGPQGQPQHF. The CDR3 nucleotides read TGTGCCTGGAGTTTCGGGCCCCAGGGGCAGCCCCAGCATTTT.

CDR3 nucleotides: TGTGCCAGCAACGGGGAAGGGTCACTTAACACCGGGGAGCTGTTTTTT. It encodes CASNGEGSLNTGELFF. V and J are TRBV2 and TRBJ2-2; tentatively, D is TRBD2 (5 bases). Germline loops: CDR1 SNHLY, CDR2 FYNNEI. The CDR3 is 16 amino acids. Between the trimmed V and J ends, which lost 7 bases and 2 bases, there was a span of 17 bases.

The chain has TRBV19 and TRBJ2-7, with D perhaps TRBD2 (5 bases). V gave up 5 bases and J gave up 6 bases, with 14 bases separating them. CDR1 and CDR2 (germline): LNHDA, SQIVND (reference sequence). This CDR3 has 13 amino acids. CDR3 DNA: TGTGCCAGTAGTCCCGCCCGGGGTAGCGAGCAGTACTTC. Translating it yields CASSPARGSEQYF.

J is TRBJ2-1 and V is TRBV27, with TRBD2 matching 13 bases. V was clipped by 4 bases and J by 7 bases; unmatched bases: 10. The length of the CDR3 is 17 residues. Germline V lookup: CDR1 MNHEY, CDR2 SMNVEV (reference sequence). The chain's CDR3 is CASSSGTSGDPRNEQFF. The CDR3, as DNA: TGTGCCAGCAGTTCCGGGACTAGCGGGGATCCGAGAAATGAGCAGTTCTTC.

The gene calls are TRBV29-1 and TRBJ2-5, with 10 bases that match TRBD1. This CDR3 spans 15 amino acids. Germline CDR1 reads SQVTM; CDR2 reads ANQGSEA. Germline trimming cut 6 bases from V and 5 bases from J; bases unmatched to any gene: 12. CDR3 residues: CSVAAGTGVAETQYF. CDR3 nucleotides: TGCAGCGTCGCTGCCGGGACAGGGGTGGCTGAGACCCAGTACTTC. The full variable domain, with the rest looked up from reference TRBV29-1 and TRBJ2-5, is SAVISQKPSRDICQRGTSLTIQCQVDSQVTMMFWYRQQPGQSLTLIATANQGSEATYESGFVIDKFPISRPNLTFSTLTVSNMSPEDSSIYLCSVAAGTGVAETQYFGPGTRLLVL.

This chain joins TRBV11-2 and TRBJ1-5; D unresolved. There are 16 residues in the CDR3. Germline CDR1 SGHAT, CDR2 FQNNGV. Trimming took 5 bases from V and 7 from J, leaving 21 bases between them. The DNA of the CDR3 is TGTGCCAGCAGCCACGGGATAATGACGGGGAGCCAGCCCCAGCATTTT. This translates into CASSHGIMTGSQPQHF.

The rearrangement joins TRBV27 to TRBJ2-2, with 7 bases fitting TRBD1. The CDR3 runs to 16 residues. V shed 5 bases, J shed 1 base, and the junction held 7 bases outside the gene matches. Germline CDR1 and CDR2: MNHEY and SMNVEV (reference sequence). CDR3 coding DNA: TGTGCCAGCAGTAAAAAGGGGGCAATGAACACCGGGGAGCTGTTTTTT. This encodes CASSKKGAMNTGELFF.

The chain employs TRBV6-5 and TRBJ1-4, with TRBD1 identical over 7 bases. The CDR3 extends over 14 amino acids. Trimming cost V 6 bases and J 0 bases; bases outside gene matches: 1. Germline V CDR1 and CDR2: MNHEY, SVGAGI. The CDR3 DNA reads TGTGCCAGCAGCCAGGGGGCAACTAATGAAAAACTGTTTTTT. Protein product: CASSQGATNEKLFF.

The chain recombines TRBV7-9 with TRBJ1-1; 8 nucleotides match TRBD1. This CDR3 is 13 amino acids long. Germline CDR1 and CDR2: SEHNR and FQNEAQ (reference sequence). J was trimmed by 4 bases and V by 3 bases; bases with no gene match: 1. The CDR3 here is CASSFGQGTEAFF. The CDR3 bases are TGTGCCAGCAGCTTCGGACAGGGCACTGAAGCTTTCTTT.

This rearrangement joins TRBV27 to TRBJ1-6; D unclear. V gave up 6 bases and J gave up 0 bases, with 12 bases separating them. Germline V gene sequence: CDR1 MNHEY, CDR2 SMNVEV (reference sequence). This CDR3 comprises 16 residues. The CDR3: CASRRSLVSYNSPLHF. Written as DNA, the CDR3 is TGTGCCAGCAGACGGAGTTTAGTCTCCTATAATTCACCCCTCCACTTT.

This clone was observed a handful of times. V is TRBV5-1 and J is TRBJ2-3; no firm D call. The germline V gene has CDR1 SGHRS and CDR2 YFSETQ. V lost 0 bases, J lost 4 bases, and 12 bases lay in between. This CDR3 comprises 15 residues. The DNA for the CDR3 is TGCGCCAGCAGCTTGGACCCAATGGCGGCAGATACGCAGTATTTT. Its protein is CASSLDPMAADTQYF.

The CDR3 region has the DNA TGTGCCAGCAACCGAGGACTGGGAACAGATACGCAGTATTTT. This translates into CASNRGLGTDTQYF. V usage is TRBV9 and J usage is TRBJ2-3; D might be TRBD2 (5 bases). CDR3 length equals 14 residues. Trimming took 6 bases from V and 3 from J, leaving 14 bases between them. Germline V gene sequence: CDR1 SGDLS, CDR2 YYNGEE.

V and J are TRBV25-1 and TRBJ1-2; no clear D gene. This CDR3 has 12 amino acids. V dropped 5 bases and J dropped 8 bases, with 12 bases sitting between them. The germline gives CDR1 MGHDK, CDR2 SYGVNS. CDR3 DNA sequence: TGTGCCAGCAGTTTCTCGACTGGGGGCTACACCTTC. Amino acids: CASSFSTGGYTF.

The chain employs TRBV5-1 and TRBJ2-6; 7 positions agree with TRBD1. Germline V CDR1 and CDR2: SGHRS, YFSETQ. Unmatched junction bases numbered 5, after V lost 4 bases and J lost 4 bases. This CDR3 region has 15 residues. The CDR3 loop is CASSATGSGANVLTF. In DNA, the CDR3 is TGCGCCAGCAGCGCGACAGGGTCCGGGGCCAACGTCCTGACTTTC.

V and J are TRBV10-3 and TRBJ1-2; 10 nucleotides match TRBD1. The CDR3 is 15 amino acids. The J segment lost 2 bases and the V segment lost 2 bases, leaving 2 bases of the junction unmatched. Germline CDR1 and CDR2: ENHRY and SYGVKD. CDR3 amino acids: CAISEKDRGNYGYTF. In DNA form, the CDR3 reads TGTGCCATCAGTGAGAAGGACAGGGGGAACTATGGCTACACCTTC.

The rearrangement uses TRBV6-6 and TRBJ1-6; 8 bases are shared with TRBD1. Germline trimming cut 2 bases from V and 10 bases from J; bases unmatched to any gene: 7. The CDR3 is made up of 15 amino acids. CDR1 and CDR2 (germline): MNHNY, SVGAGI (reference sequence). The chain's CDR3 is CASSYDRGRLSPLHF. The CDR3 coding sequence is TGTGCCAGCAGTTACGACAGGGGCCGATTGTCACCCCTCCACTTT.